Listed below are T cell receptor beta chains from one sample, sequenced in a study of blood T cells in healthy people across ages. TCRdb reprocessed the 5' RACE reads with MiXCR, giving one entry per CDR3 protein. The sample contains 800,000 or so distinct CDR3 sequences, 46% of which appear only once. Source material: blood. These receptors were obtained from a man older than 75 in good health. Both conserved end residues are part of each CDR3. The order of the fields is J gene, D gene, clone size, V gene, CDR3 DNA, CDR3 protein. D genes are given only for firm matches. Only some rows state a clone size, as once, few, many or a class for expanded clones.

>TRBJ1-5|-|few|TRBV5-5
TGTGCCAGCAGCCGGGGTCTGGGCCAGGTTTCCCAGCCCCAGCATTTT
CASSRGLGQVSQPQHF
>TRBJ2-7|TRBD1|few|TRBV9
TGTGCCAGCAGCGTAGGTCTTGGACAGGGGACTCTTGAGCAGTACTTC
CASSVGLGQGTLEQYF
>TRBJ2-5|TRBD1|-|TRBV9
TGTGCCAGCAGCGTGGTCCCGGGACAGGGGGTCCGTGAGCAGTACTTC
CASSVVPGQGVREQYF
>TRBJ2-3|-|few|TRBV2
TGTGCCAGCAGTGCCCAAGGGAAGCGCGTAGCTACTAGCACAGATACGCAGTATTTT
CASSAQGKRVATSTDTQYF
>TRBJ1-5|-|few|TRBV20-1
TGCAGTGCTAGAGATGGGAGGGCCTCCCTCAATCAGCCCCAGCATTTT
CSARDGRASLNQPQHF
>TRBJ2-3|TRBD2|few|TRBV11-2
TGTGCCAGCAGCGGGGGGGGACGGGCCCCGGATACGCAGTATTTT
CASSGGGRAPDTQYF
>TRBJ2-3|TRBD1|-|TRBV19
TGTGCCAGTAGTAAGAAGACAGGGAGTATGGCAGATACGCAGTATTTT
CASSKKTGSMADTQYF
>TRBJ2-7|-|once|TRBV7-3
TGTGCCAGCAGCCCGGCTCGGGGTAACGAGCAGTACTTC
CASSPARGNEQYF
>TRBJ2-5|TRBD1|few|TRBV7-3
TGTGCCAGCAGCGAAGGGACAGGGGACCAAGAGACCCAGTACTTC
CASSEGTGDQETQYF
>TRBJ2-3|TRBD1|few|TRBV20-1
TGCAGTGCCCCCGTCGGGACAGGGTCAACAGATACGCAGTATTTT
CSAPVGTGSTDTQYF
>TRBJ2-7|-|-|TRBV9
TGTGCCAGCAGCGAGTCACTTAGCTCCTACGAGCAGTACTTC
CASSESLSSYEQYF
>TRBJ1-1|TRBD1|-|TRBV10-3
TGTGCCATCAGCGGCGCGGACAGGGATGACACTGAAGCTTTCTTT
CAISGADRDDTEAFF
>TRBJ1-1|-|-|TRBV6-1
TGTGCCAGCAGAAGGGAGCGCTTGAACACTGAAGCTTTCTTT
CASRRERLNTEAFF
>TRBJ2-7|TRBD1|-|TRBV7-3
TGTGCCAGCAGCGCAACAGGGGGCTACAATGAGCAGTACTTC
CASSATGGYNEQYF
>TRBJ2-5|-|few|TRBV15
TGTGCCACGAAGAGAGACCTGCTGGGAGAGACCCAGTACTTC
CATKRDLLGETQYF
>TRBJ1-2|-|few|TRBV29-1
TGCAGCGTTGAAGAGAACTATGGCTACACCTTC
CSVEENYGYTF
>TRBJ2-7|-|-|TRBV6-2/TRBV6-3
TGTGCCAGCAGTTACGCTCGACCTTCCTACGAGCAGTACTTC
CASSYARPSYEQYF
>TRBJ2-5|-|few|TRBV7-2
TGTGCCAGCAGCCAGGGGGGCGGGTTTAAGTACCAAGAGACCCAGTACTTC
CASSQGGGFKYQETQYF
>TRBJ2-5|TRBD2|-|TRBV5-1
TGCGCCAGCACTTATAGCGGGAGGGAGGAAGAGACCCAGTACTTC
CASTYSGREEETQYF
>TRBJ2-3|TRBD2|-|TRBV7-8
TGTGCCAGCAACCCGCGTGATAGGACTAGCGGGACGACTAGCACAGATACGCAGTATTTT
CASNPRDRTSGTTSTDTQYF
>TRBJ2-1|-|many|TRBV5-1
TGCGCCAGCAGTGGTACCAATGAGCAGTTCTTC
CASSGTNEQFF
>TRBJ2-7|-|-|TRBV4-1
TGCGCCAGCAGCCAAGTGGTGGGTACCCCTACGGGGCAGTACTTC
CASSQVVGTPTGQYF
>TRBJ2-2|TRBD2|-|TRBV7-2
TGTGCCAGCAGCTTAGTAGGGGCTAGCGGCCTCACCGGGGAGCTGTTTTTT
CASSLVGASGLTGELFF
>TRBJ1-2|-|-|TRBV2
TGTGCCAGCAGCGATACAGGGTATGCCTATGGCTACACCTTC
CASSDTGYAYGYTF
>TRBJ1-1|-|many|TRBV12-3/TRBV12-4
TGCGCCAGCAGCTTTCAGGGGAACACTGAAGCTTTCTTT
CASSFQGNTEAFF
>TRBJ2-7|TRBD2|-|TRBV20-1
TGCAGTGCTAGGGGAGGGACTAGCGGGAGATACGAGCAGTACTTC
CSARGGTSGRYEQYF
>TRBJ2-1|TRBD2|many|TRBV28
TGTGCCAGTGTGCTAGCGGGCGGATACAATGAGCAGTTCTTC
CASVLAGGYNEQFF